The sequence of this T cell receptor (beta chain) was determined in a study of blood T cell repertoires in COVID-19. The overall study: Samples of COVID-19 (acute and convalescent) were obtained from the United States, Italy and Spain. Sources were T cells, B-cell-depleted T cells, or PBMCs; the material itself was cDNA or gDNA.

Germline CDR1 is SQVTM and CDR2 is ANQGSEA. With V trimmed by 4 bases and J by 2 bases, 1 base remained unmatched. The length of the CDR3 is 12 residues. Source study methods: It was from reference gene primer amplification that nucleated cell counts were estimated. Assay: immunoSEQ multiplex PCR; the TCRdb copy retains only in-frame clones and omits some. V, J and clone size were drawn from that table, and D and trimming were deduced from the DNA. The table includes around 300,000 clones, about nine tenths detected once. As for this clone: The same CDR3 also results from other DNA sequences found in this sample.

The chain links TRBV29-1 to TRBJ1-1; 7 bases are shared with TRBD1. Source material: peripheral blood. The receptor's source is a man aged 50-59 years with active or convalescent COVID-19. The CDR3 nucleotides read TGCAGCGTTGGACAGGGAAACACTGAAGCTTTCTTT. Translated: CSVGQGNTEAFF.